These 25 T cell receptor beta chains were all obtained from the same sample, sequenced in a study of blood T cell repertoires in COVID-19. The method was immunoSEQ multiplex PCR; TCRdb's version includes in-frame clones alone and lacks a portion of them. The sample carries some 330,000 clones, 88% recorded once. Sequencing used PBMCs or T cells enriched from blood (not recorded which). Source of these receptors: a man aged 30 to 45 who had recovered from COVID-19.

The chain employs TRBV19 and TRBJ1-5; 7 bases line up with TRBD1. The CDR3 contains 15 residues. After removal of 4 bases from V and 5 bases from J, the junction contained 8 bases not matched to a gene. Germline loops: CDR1 LNHDA, CDR2 SQIVND (reference sequence). The chain's CDR3 is CASSTSGTDYQPQHF. CDR3 nucleotides: TGTGCCAGTAGTACCTCCGGGACAGATTATCAGCCCCAGCATTTT.

The rearrangement links TRBV28 to TRBJ1-3; tentatively, D is TRBD1 (5 bases). The germline gives CDR1 MDHEN, CDR2 SYDVKM. V lost 7 bases and J 0 bases, leaving 16 bases between the germline ends. The CDR3 extends over 16 amino acids. This chain's CDR3 is CASTLPRGGSGNTIYF. The CDR3 DNA is TGTGCCAGCACCCTCCCCCGGGGGGGCTCTGGAAACACCATATATTTT.

The chain has TRBV18 and TRBJ1-6; maybe TRBD1 (6 bases). The CDR3 spans 15 residues. Germline V gene sequence: CDR1 KGHSH, CDR2 LQKENI. Trimming cost V 4 bases and J 6 bases, with 13 bases left between them. DNA of the CDR3: TGTGCCAGCTCACAACAGGGACAATCTAATTCACCCCTCCACTTT. Its protein product is CASSQQGQSNSPLHF. The full variable domain, in which reference TRBV18 and TRBJ1-6 provide the parts outside the CDR3, is NAGVMQNPRHLVRRRGQEARLRCSPMKGHSHVYWYRQLPEEGLKFMVYLQKENIIDESGMPKERFSAEFPKEGPSILRIQQVVRGDSAAYFCASSQQGQSNSPLHFGNGTRLTVT.

The V gene is TRBV7-3, the J gene TRBJ2-1, with D perhaps TRBD1 (6 bases). Between the trimmed V and J ends, which lost 5 bases and 7 bases, there was a span of 9 bases. The V gene's germline CDR1 is SGHTA and CDR2 FQGTGA. The length of the CDR3 is 12 residues. The CDR3 here is CASSPDRNEQFF. DNA of the CDR3: TGTGCCAGCAGCCCGGACAGAAATGAGCAGTTCTTC.

Worth noting for this clone: The junction departs from the called germline gene at one end, perhaps through a read error. This chain uses TRBV2 with TRBJ1-2, with 8 bases that match TRBD1. Germline assignment: CDR1 SNHLY and CDR2 FYNNEI. This CDR3 is 11 amino acids long. The CDR3 coding sequence is TGTGCCAGTCGGACAGGGCGTTCAGAAGCCTTC. It translates to CASRTGRSEAF.

The chain links TRBV2 to TRBJ2-3, with D perhaps TRBD2 (6 bases). CDR1 is SNHLY, CDR2 FYNNEI, per germline. This CDR3 contains 11 residues. This CDR3 is CGAGGTDTQYF. The CDR3 nucleotides read TGTGGGGCTGGAGGGACAGATACGCAGTATTTT.

This chain joins TRBV5-4 and TRBJ2-5, with D hard to call. Germline loops: CDR1 SGHNT, CDR2 YYREEE (reference sequence). The germline V and J ends were trimmed by 2 bases and 5 bases, with 10 bases remaining between them. The CDR3 is 13 residues long. The CDR3 is CASSFVERETQYF. In DNA form, the CDR3 reads TGTGCCAGCAGCTTCGTCGAGAGGGAGACCCAGTACTTC.

V is TRBV9 and J is TRBJ2-2; perhaps TRBD1 as D (6 bases). V lost 3 bases, J lost 2 bases, and 14 bases lay in between. This CDR3 spans 16 amino acids. CDR1 is SGDLS and CDR2 is YYNGEE in the germline V gene. The CDR3 loop reads CASSDRVDSNTGELFF. DNA for the CDR3: TGTGCCAGCAGCGACCGAGTGGACAGCAACACCGGGGAGCTGTTTTTT.

The V call is TRBV7-9, the J call TRBJ2-7; D possibly corresponds to TRBD1 (6 bases). The CDR3 extends over 15 amino acids. The V gene's germline CDR1 is SEHNR and CDR2 FQNEAQ (reference sequence). Between the trimmed V and J ends, which lost 3 bases and 1 base, there was a span of 13 bases. The chain's CDR3 is CASSLTGGTSYEQYF. CDR3 sequence (DNA): TGTGCCAGCAGCTTGACAGGCGGAACGTCCTACGAGCAGTACTTC.

V is TRBV6-1 and J is TRBJ2-5; D remains ambiguous. CDR1 MNHNS and CDR2 SASEGT come from the germline V gene. The CDR3 covers 15 residues. Trimming removed 0 bases from V and 4 bases from J, with 12 bases in between. As DNA, the CDR3 is TGTGCCAGCAGTGAAGCCACCGCAGCTAGAGAGACCCAGTACTTC. Translation: CASSEATAARETQYF.

This chain uses TRBV3-1 (or the pseudogene TRBV3-2) with TRBJ2-1; D possibly corresponds to TRBD2 (5 bases). Germline CDR1 and CDR2: LGHDT and YNNKEL (reference sequence). The CDR3 length is 14 residues. The V gene lost 0 bases and the J gene lost 6 bases, with 9 bases spanning the gap. This CDR3 reads CASSQESGSNEQFF. CDR3 DNA: TGTGCCAGCAGCCAAGAGTCGGGGTCCAATGAGCAGTTCTTC.

This chain connects TRBV4-1 to TRBJ1-5, with D possibly TRBD1 on 6 matching bases. Trimming pared 3 bases from V and 5 bases from J, leaving 17 bases between. The CDR3 sequence is 16 residues long. Germline V CDR1 and CDR2: MGHRA, YSYEKL. Here the CDR3 reads CASSHISGAGDQPQHF. CDR3 DNA: TGCGCCAGCAGCCATATATCAGGGGCGGGGGATCAGCCCCAGCATTTT.

The V call is TRBV6-5, the J call TRBJ1-4; D is ambiguous. Germline CDR1 MNHEY, CDR2 SVGAGI. With 7 bases removed from V and 3 bases from J, the gap between germline ends came to 9 bases. The CDR3 spans 13 residues. CDR3 bases: TGTGCCAGCATCGGGTTTGCTAATGAAAAACTGTTTTTT. It yields the protein CASIGFANEKLFF.

This clone was counted a few times. The J gene is TRBJ1-5, the V gene TRBV18, with 7 bases matching TRBD1. The CDR3 is made up of 15 amino acids. The ends lost 5 bases at V and 3 bases at J; junction bases unmatched: 7. Germline CDR1 KGHSH, CDR2 LQKENI. The CDR3: CASSAAGTVNQPQHF. CDR3 nucleotides: TGTGCCAGCTCAGCCGCCGGGACAGTCAATCAGCCCCAGCATTTT.

In its sample, this clone was seen once. The J gene is TRBJ1-1, the V gene TRBV3-1 (or the pseudogene TRBV3-2); TRBD1 matches at 7 bases. The germline CDR1 and CDR2 sequences are LGHDT and YNNKEL (reference sequence). Losses at the gene ends were 1 base for V and 6 bases for J; bases not matched to a gene: 11. There are 16 residues in the CDR3. The CDR3 nucleotides are TGTGCCAGCAGCCAAGTAGTTTTGACAGGGTCAGCTGAAGCTTTCTTT. Translating it yields CASSQVVLTGSAEAFF.

V usage is TRBV4-1 and J usage is TRBJ1-5; 7 bases agree with TRBD1. V trimming: 6 bases; J trimming: 8 bases; junction bases outside the gene matches: 4. CDR3 size: 12 residues. CDR1 is MGHRA, CDR2 YSYEKL, per germline. The CDR3 sequence: CASSQTGEPQHF. CDR3 nucleotides: TGCGCCAGCAGTCAAACAGGGGAGCCCCAGCATTTT.

CDR3 sequence: CASSLDRAGNQPQHF. The DNA of the CDR3 is TGCGCCAGCAGCTTGGACAGGGCAGGCAATCAGCCCCAGCATTTT. The chain recombines TRBV5-1 with TRBJ1-5; maybe TRBD1 (6 bases). This CDR3 has 15 residues. Trimming took 0 bases from V and 2 from J, leaving 9 bases between them. CDR1 SGHRS and CDR2 YFSETQ come from the germline V gene. The variable domain in full, with the rest retrieved from reference TRBV5-1 and TRBJ1-5, is KAGVTQTPRYLIKTRGQQVTLSCSPISGHRSVSWYQQTPGQGLQFLFEYFSETQRNKGNFPGRFSGRQFSNSRSEMNVSTLELGDSALYLCASSLDRAGNQPQHFGDGTRLSIL.

The rearrangement joins TRBV16 to TRBJ1-4; TRBD1 is a possible D gene (6 bases). The V gene's germline CDR1 is KGHSY and CDR2 FQNENV. The CDR3 spans 14 residues. V gave up 3 bases and J gave up 3 bases, with 8 bases separating them. The CDR3 here is CASSQRTANEKLFF. CDR3 nucleotide sequence: TGTGCCAGCAGCCAGCGGACAGCTAATGAAAAACTGTTTTTT.

In DNA, the CDR3 is TGTGCCAGCAGTTACGGGGCCAAAGAGACCCAGTACTTC. It yields the protein CASSYGAKETQYF. The gene calls are TRBV6-5 and TRBJ2-5; TRBD1 is a possible D gene (5 bases). Trimming shortened V by 2 bases and J by 3 bases, and 7 bases separated the two germline ends. The germline V gene encodes CDR1 MNHEY and CDR2 SVGAGI. This CDR3 comprises 13 residues.

The chain joins TRBV13 to TRBJ2-5; maybe TRBD2 (5 bases). Trimming shortened V by 2 bases and J by 5 bases, and 9 bases separated the two germline ends. The CDR3 runs to 13 residues. The germline CDR1 and CDR2 sequences are PRHDT and FYEKMQ (reference sequence). CDR3 nucleotides: TGTGCCAGCAGCTTAATAGGGAGTGAGACCCAGTACTTC. This gives the protein CASSLIGSETQYF.

The rearrangement uses TRBV15 and TRBJ1-2, with D unresolved. Trimming removed 11 bases from V and 8 bases from J, with 12 bases in between. The length of the CDR3 is 10 residues. The germline V gene encodes CDR1 LNHNV and CDR2 YYDKDF (reference sequence). CDR3 coding DNA: TGTGCCCCCTGTCTTCAGGGCTACACCTTC. Its protein product is CAPCLQGYTF.

The chain combines TRBV10-2 with TRBJ2-7; 8 nucleotides match TRBD2. The trim removed 9 bases at V and 0 bases at J, leaving 1 base unmatched. The V gene's germline CDR1 is WSHSY and CDR2 SAAADI. This CDR3 comprises 12 residues. CDR3 DNA sequence: TGCGCCAGTGGACTAGCCTCCTACGAGCAGTACTTC. As protein: CASGLASYEQYF.

This clone appeared a single time. Written as DNA, the CDR3 is TGTGCCAGCAGCCTAAAGACAGGGGGCGATCAGCCCCAGCATTTT. Protein sequence: CASSLKTGGDQPQHF. This chain uses TRBV7-8 with TRBJ1-5, with 10 positions matching TRBD1. Trimming removed 5 bases from V and 5 bases from J; junction bases left unmatched: 6. Germline V gene sequence: CDR1 SGHVS, CDR2 FQNEAQ. CDR3 length: 15 residues.

The chain is built from TRBV19 and TRBJ1-3, with a tentative D call TRBD1 (6 bases). Per the germline V gene, CDR1 is LNHDA and CDR2 is SQIVND (reference sequence). The CDR3 is 15 residues long. V dropped 6 bases and J dropped 0 bases, with 12 bases sitting between them. CDR3 nucleotide sequence: TGTGCCAGTAGGCACAGGGAAGGCTCTGGAAACACCATATATTTT. Protein sequence: CASRHREGSGNTIYF.

The chain links TRBV12-3 or TRBV12-4 to TRBJ1-6; D remains ambiguous. The V end was cut by 6 bases, the J end by 10 bases, with 13 bases between. This CDR3 is 13 amino acids long. Here the CDR3 reads CASRPGEGSPLHF. In nucleotides, the CDR3 is TGTGCCAGCAGACCGGGAGAAGGGTCACCCCTCCACTTT.